What follows describes a single TCR beta chain. This record comes from a study of blood T cell repertoires in COVID-19. The method was immunoSEQ multiplex PCR; TCRdb's version includes in-frame clones alone and lacks a portion of them. This table holds 250,000 or so clones, 80% to 90% found once. The CDR3 contains 16 residues. Germline CDR1 SGHDN, CDR2 FVKESK. Trimming left V 3 bases short and J 0 bases short, with 13 bases between. The receptor comes from a middle-aged woman who had been exposed to COVID-19. V usage is TRBV14 and J usage is TRBJ2-3, with unresolved D. Material: PBMCs or T cells enriched from blood (not recorded which). The CDR3 nucleotides are TGTGCCAGCAGCCAGCGTCGCTACCCTAGCACAGATACGCAGTATTTT. It encodes CASSQRRYPSTDTQYF.